Following are 15 T cell receptor beta chains from one sample sequenced in a study of OX40 agonist ivuxolimab in advanced cancers. Clones were read by immunoSEQ multiplex PCR, and TCRdb kept only the in-frame ones, dropping some. The table lists approximately 55,000 clones, about 86% of them singletons. The sample was CD4+ or CD8+ T cells sorted from blood, taken in a trial of the OX40 agonist ivuxolimab. All receptors come from an adult with an advanced solid tumor such as melanoma, head and neck, liver or kidney cancer.

V and J are TRBV7-9 and TRBJ1-4; D is ambiguous. The CDR3 spans 16 residues. The germline gives CDR1 SEHNR, CDR2 FQNEAQ (reference sequence). V lost 1 base to trimming and J lost 2 bases, with 11 bases between them. The chain's CDR3 is CASSLGQLLTNEKLFF. As DNA, the CDR3 is TGTGCCAGCAGCTTAGGGCAGCTTCTGACTAATGAAAAACTGTTTTTT.

The chain combines TRBV6-4 with TRBJ2-3; tentative D call: TRBD1 (5 bases). CDR1 is MRHNA and CDR2 is SNTAGT in the germline V gene. V lost 3 bases and J 2 bases, leaving 9 bases between the germline ends. CDR3 length: 14 amino acids. The CDR3 reads CASSEDTHTDTQYF. The CDR3 bases are TGTGCCAGCAGTGAGGACACGCACACAGATACGCAGTATTTT.

The chain couples TRBV7-9 to TRBJ2-3, with D uncertain. The CDR3 is 13 amino acids. Per the germline V gene, CDR1 is SEHNR and CDR2 is FQNEAQ (reference sequence). With 5 bases removed from V and 11 bases from J, the gap between germline ends came to 17 bases. CDR3: CASSPKGPPRQYF. The CDR3 DNA sequence: TGTGCCAGCAGCCCCAAAGGACCTCCTAGGCAGTATTTT.

CDR3 residues: CASSYSDTATNEKLFF. CDR3 DNA: TGTGCCAGCAGTTACTCAGACACTGCAACTAATGAAAAACTGTTTTTT. V is TRBV6-5 and J is TRBJ1-4; no clear D. With 0 bases removed from V and 0 bases from J, the gap between germline ends came to 8 bases. This CDR3 spans 16 amino acids. Germline assignment: CDR1 MNHEY and CDR2 SVGAGI.

This rearrangement joins TRBV7-9 to TRBJ2-7; the match to TRBD1 covers 8 bases. V trimming: 6 bases; J trimming: 3 bases; junction bases outside the gene matches: 7. This CDR3 has 14 residues. Germline lookup yields CDR1 SEHNR and CDR2 FQNEAQ (reference sequence). The CDR3 DNA is TGTGCCAGCAGTTCATCAGGGGGCCTCTACGAGCAGTACTTC. Its translation: CASSSSGGLYEQYF.

The V call is TRBV28, the J call TRBJ1-4, with 8 bases that match TRBD1. The CDR3 spans 15 residues. V trimming: 7 bases; J trimming: 7 bases; junction bases outside the gene matches: 11. Germline V gene sequence: CDR1 MDHEN, CDR2 SYDVKM. The CDR3 spells CASTLGTGIGEKLFF. The CDR3 DNA follows: TGTGCCAGCACCTTAGGGACAGGAATTGGTGAAAAACTGTTTTTT.

V gene TRBV15 combines with J gene TRBJ1-5; D not certain. Trimming removed 8 bases at V and 1 base at J, with 15 bases between. CDR1 is LNHNV, CDR2 YYDKDF, per germline (reference sequence). This CDR3 is built from 15 residues. CDR3 coding DNA: TGTGCCACCGGCCGAGACAAAGGGAGCAATCAGCCCCAGCATTTT. Residues: CATGRDKGSNQPQHF.

This rearrangement joins TRBV23-1 to TRBJ2-7; possible D gene TRBD1, 5 bases. TRBV23-1 is filed as an ORF, its function uncertain. This CDR3 has 18 residues. The V end was cut by 3 bases, the J end by 3 bases, with 24 bases between. This CDR3 reads CASSHLVKGVRELYEQYF. As DNA, the CDR3 is TGCGCCAGCAGTCACCTCGTTAAAGGGGTCCGTGAACTCTACGAGCAGTACTTC.

This clone was recorded once. CDR3 amino acids: CASSQGQQETQYF. The CDR3 DNA sequence: TGTGCCAGCAGCCAAGGGCAGCAAGAGACCCAGTACTTC. The chain links TRBV14 to TRBJ2-5; D unresolved. The ends were cut back, 1 base at V and 2 bases at J, with 5 bases in the middle. Germline V gene data show CDR1 as SGHDN and CDR2 as FVKESK. The CDR3 length is 13 residues.

The genes are TRBV27 and TRBJ1-5, with D possibly matching TRBD1 (5 bases). CDR1 and CDR2 from the germline V gene are MNHEY and SMNVEV (reference sequence). The CDR3 runs to 13 residues. Between the trimmed V and J ends, which lost 6 bases and 6 bases, there was a span of 12 bases. In DNA, the CDR3 is TGTGCCAGCAGACCCAGGGATGCTCAGCCCCAGCATTTT. Protein: CASRPRDAQPQHF.

The genes are TRBV4-1 and TRBJ1-6, with 7 bases matching TRBD1. The V gene end was trimmed by 2 bases and the J gene end by 2 bases; junction bases not matched to a gene: 12. The CDR3 has 19 amino acids. Germline assignment: CDR1 MGHRA and CDR2 YSYEKL. CDR3 region: CASSQTGTARGAYNSPLHF. CDR3 DNA: TGCGCCAGCAGCCAAACCGGGACAGCGAGGGGGGCCTATAATTCACCCCTCCACTTT.

The chain uses TRBV5-1 and TRBJ2-1; 9 nucleotides match TRBD2. Germline trimming cut 1 base from V and 7 bases from J; bases unmatched to any gene: 6. Germline V gene lookup returns CDR1 SGHRS and CDR2 YFSETQ. The CDR3 totals 15 residues. CDR3 protein: CASSLFLAGNNEQFF. The CDR3 nucleotides are TGCGCCAGCAGCTTGTTCCTAGCGGGAAATAATGAGCAGTTCTTC.

This chain connects TRBV7-9 to TRBJ2-7, with D possibly TRBD2 on 6 matching bases. Trimming pared 5 bases from V and 9 bases from J, leaving 32 bases between. Germline CDR1 reads SEHNR; CDR2 reads FQNEAQ (reference sequence). The CDR3 contains 18 residues. CDR3 protein: CASSVPGTRETTLIGQYF. DNA for the CDR3: TGTGCCAGCAGCGTACCAGGGACTCGAGAGACTACGCTGATCGGGCAGTACTTC.

This clone showed up just once. This chain joins TRBV15 and TRBJ2-4, with a tentative D call TRBD1 (6 bases). The CDR3 totals 14 residues. The V and J ends lost 0 bases and 10 bases respectively, with 13 bases between them. CDR1 is LNHNV and CDR2 is YYDKDF in the germline V gene (reference sequence). CDR3 protein: CATSRDTGMGIQYF. The DNA for the CDR3 is TGTGCCACCAGCAGAGATACAGGGATGGGTATTCAGTACTTC.

This sequence joins TRBV28 and TRBJ2-2; 8 nucleotides align to TRBD1. Germline-derived CDR1 and CDR2 are MDHEN and SYDVKM. With 2 bases clipped from V and 6 bases from J, the junction kept 14 bases outside the gene matches. CDR3 length equals 18 residues. This chain's CDR3 is CASSLISVGRGRSGELFF. CDR3 in DNA: TGTGCCAGCAGTTTAATTTCGGTGGGCAGGGGGCGTTCCGGGGAGCTGTTTTTT.